Given below is one T cell receptor (beta chain) in context. Its antigen is unknown. The germline V gene has CDR1 MNHEY and CDR2 SVGAGI. The CDR3 consists of 15 residues. Trimming left V 5 bases short and J 0 bases short, with 11 bases between. Sequencing was performed with immunoSEQ multiplex PCR; in TCRdb, only in-frame clones are kept and a portion is missing. Among more than 100,000 clones listed, about 90% were seen once. This entry is derived from a study of T cell responses to AZD1222 COVID-19 vaccine. Points from the study as a whole: Females made up more of the donors, who were largely white British, and clonal diversity may have come out too low. Among AZD1222 vaccinees, only six were seropositive at baseline.

This material consisted of peripheral blood, taken on day 0 of AZD1222 vaccination. The J gene is TRBJ1-3, the V gene TRBV6-5; D gene uncertain. The sequence was collected from an adult in good health. The CDR3 DNA sequence: TGTGCCAGCAGTCGTATAGTGAACTCTGGAAACACCATATATTTT. As protein: CASSRIVNSGNTIYF.